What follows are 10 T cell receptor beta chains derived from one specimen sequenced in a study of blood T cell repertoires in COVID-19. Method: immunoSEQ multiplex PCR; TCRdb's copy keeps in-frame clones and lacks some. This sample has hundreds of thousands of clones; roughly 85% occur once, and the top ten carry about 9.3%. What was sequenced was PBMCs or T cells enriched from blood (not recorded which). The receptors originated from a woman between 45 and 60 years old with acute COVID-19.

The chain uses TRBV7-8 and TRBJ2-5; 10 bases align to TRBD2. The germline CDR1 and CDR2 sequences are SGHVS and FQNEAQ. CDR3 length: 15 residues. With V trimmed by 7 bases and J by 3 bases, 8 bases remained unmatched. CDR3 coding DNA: TGTGCCAGCACCGAAACTAGCGGGGTCAAAGAGACCCAGTACTTC. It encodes CASTETSGVKETQYF.

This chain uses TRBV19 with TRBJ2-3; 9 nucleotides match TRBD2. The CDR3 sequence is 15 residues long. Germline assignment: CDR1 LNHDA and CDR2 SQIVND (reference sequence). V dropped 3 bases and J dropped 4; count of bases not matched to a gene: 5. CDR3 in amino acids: CASSIAGGAADTQYF. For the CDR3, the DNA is TGTGCCAGTAGTATCGCGGGGGGGGCCGCAGATACGCAGTATTTT. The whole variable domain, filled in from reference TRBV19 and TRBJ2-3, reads DGGITQSPKYLFRKEGQNVTLSCEQNLNHDAMYWYRQDPGQGLRLIYYSQIVNDFQKGDIAEGYSVSREKKESFPLTVTSAQKNPTAFYLCASSIAGGAADTQYFGPGTRLTVL.

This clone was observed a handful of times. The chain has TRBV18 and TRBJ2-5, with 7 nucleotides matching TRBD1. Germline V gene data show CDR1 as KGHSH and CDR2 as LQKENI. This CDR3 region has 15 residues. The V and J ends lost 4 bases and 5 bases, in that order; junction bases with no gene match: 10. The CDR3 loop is CASSLRQGAAETQYF. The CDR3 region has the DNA TGTGCCAGCTCACTCCGACAGGGTGCGGCGGAGACCCAGTACTTC.

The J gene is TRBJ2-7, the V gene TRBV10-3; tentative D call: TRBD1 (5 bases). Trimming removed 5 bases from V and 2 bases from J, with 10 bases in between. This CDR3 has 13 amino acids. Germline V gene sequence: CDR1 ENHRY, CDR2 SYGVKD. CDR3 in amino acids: CAISWTPTYEQYF. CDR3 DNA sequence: TGTGCCATCAGTTGGACACCTACCTACGAGCAGTACTTC.

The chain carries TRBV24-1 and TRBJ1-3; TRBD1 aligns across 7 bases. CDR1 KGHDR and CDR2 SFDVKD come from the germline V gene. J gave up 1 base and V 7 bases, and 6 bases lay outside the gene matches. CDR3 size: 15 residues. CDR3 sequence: CATRPDRTSGNTIYF. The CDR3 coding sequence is TGTGCCACCAGACCGGACAGGACTTCTGGAAACACCATATATTTT.

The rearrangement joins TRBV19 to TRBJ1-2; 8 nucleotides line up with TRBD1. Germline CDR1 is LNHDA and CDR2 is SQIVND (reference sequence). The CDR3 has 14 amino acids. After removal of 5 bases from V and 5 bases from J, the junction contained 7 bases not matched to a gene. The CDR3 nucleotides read TGTGCCAGTAGTGCGGACAGGGTTCGGTATGGCTACACCTTC. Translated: CASSADRVRYGYTF.

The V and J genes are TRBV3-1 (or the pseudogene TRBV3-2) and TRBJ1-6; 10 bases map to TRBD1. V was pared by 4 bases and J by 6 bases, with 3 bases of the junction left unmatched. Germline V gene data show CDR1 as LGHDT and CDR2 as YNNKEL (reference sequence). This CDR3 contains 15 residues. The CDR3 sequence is CASSLGTGVNSPLHF. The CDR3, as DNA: TGTGCCAGCAGCCTGGGGACAGGGGTTAATTCACCCCTCCACTTT.

The CDR3, as DNA: TGTGCCAGCAGCTTAGGGGGGCCCACAGGGACCCAGTACTTC. Protein product: CASSLGGPTGTQYF. V and J are TRBV11-3 and TRBJ2-5; D is perhaps TRBD1 (6 bases). CDR3 length: 14 residues. Germline CDR1 reads SGHNT; CDR2 reads YENEEA. Trimming removed 1 base at V and 7 bases at J, with 13 bases between.

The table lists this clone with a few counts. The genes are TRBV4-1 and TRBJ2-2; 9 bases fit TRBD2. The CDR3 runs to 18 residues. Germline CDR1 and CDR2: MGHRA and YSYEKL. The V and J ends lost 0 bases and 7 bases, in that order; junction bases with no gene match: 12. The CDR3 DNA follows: TGCGCCAGCAGCCAAGATAGCCCAGCGGGGGGTGCAGGCGGGGAGCTGTTTTTT. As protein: CASSQDSPAGGAGGELFF.

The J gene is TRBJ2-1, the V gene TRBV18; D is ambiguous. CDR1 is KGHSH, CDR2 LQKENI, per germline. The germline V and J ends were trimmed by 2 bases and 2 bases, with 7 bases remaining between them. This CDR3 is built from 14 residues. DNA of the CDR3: TGTGCCAGCTCACCAGATACTCCCTACAATGAGCAGTTCTTC. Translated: CASSPDTPYNEQFF.